This TCR beta chain was recorded in a study of blood T cell repertoires in COVID-19. CDR3 size: 16 residues. Germline V gives CDR1 SGHVS, CDR2 FQNEAQ. Between the trimmed V and J ends, which lost 5 bases and 0 bases, there was a span of 13 bases. Method: immunoSEQ multiplex PCR; TCRdb's copy keeps in-frame clones and lacks some. The sample holds some 300,000 clones, roughly nine tenths seen once. The clonotype comes from a woman aged 35 to 49 who had recovered from COVID-19. The chain carries TRBV7-8 and TRBJ2-2, with D perhaps matching TRBD1 (6 bases). Sequencing used PBMCs or T cells enriched from blood (not recorded which). The CDR3 loop is CASSPWDTPNTGELFF. Here the CDR3 DNA reads TGTGCCAGCAGCCCCTGGGACACTCCGAACACCGGGGAGCTGTTTTTT.